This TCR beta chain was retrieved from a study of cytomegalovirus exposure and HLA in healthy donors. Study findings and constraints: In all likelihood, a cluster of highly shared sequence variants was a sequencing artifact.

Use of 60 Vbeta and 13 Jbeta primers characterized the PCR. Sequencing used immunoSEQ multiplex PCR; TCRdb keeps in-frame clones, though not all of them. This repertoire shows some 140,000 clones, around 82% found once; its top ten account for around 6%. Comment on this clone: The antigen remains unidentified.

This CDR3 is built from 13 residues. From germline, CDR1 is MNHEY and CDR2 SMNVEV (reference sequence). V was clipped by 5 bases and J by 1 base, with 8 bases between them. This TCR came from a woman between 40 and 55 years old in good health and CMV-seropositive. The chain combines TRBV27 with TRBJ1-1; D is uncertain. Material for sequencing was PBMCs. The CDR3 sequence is CASSPTGNTEAFF. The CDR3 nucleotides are TGTGCCAGCAGTCCCACTGGGAACACTGAAGCTTTCTTT.